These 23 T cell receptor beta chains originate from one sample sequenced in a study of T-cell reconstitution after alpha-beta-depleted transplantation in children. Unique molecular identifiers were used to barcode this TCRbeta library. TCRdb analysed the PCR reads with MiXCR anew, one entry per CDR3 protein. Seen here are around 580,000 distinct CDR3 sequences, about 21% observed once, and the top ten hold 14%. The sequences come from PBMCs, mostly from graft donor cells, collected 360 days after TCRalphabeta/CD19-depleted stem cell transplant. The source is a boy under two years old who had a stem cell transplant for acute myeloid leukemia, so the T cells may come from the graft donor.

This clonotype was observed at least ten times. CDR3: CSASGPPYNEQFF. CDR3 DNA: TGCAGTGCTAGCGGTCCGCCCTACAATGAGCAGTTCTTC. J is TRBJ2-1 and V is TRBV20-1; the D is unclear. The length of the CDR3 is 13 residues. The V and J ends lost 3 bases and 2 bases respectively, with 8 bases between them. The germline gives CDR1 DFQATT, CDR2 SNEGSKA (reference sequence).

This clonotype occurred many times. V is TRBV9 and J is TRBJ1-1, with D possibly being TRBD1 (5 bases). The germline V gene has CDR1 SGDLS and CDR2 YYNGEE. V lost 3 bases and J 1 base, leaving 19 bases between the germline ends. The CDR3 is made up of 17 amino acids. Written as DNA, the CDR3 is TGTGCCAGCAGCGCTGCTTCCACAGGTTGGGGGAACACTGAAGCTTTCTTT. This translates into CASSAASTGWGNTEAFF.

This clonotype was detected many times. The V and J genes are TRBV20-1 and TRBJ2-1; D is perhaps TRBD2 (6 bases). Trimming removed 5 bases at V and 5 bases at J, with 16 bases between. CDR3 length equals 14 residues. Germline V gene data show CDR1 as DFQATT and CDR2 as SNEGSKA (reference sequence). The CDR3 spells CSADGLLANNEQFF. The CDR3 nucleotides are TGCAGTGCTGACGGACTACTGGCAAACAATGAGCAGTTCTTC.

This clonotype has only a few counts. CDR3 DNA sequence: TGCAGTGCTTCAAACAGTGAATACACAGATACGCAGTATTTT. Translating gives CSASNSEYTDTQYF. V gene TRBV20-1 combines with J gene TRBJ2-3; no definite D call. Germline V gene lookup returns CDR1 DFQATT and CDR2 SNEGSKA (reference sequence). V was shortened by 5 bases and J by 2 bases, with 14 bases between the two germline ends. The CDR3 runs to 14 residues.

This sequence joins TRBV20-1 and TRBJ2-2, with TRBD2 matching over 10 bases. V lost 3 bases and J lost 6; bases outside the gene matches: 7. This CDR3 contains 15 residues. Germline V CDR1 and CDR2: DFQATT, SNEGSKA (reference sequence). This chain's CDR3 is CSASPGLAAPGELFF. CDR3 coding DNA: TGCAGTGCTAGCCCCGGACTAGCGGCGCCCGGGGAGCTGTTTTTT.

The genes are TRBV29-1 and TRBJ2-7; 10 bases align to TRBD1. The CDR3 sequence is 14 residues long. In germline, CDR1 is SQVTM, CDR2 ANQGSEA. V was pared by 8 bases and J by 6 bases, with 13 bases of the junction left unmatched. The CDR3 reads CSSSWRQGALEQYV. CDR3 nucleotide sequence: TGCAGCTCCAGCTGGAGACAGGGGGCCCTCGAGCAGTACGTC.

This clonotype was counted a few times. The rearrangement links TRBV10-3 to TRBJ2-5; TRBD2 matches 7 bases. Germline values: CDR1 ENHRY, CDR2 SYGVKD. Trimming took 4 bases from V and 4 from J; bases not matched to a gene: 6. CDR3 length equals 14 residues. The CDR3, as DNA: TGTGCCATCAGTGTCGCAGGCGGGGGAGAGACCCAGTACTTC. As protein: CAISVAGGGETQYF.

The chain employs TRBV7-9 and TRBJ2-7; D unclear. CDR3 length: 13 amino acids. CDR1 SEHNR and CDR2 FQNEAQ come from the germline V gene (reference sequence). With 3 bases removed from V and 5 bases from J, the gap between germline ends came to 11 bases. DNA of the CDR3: TGTGCCAGCAGCTTCGGCCAACGCAACGAGCAGTACTTC. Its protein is CASSFGQRNEQYF.

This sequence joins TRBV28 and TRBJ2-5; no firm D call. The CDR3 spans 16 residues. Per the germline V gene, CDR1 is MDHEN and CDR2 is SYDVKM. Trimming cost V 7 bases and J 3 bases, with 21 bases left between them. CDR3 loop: CASMPAVDRPEETQYF. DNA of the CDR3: TGTGCCAGCATGCCCGCCGTGGACCGGCCCGAAGAGACCCAGTACTTC.

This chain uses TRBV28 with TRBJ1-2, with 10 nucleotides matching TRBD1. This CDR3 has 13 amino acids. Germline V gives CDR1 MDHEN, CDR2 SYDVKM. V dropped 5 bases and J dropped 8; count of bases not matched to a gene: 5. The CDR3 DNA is TGTGCCAGCAGTGCGGACAGGGGGTTCGGCTACACCTTC. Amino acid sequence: CASSADRGFGYTF.

CDR3: CASRQLAGNTGELFF. The CDR3 nucleotides are TGTGCCAGCCGCCAGCTAGCGGGGAACACCGGGGAGCTGTTTTTT. The rearrangement joins TRBV6-1 to TRBJ2-2; TRBD2 matches 8 bases. J was trimmed by 1 base and V by 8 bases; bases with no gene match: 6. Per germline, CDR1 MNHNS and CDR2 SASEGT. The CDR3 loop spans 15 amino acids.

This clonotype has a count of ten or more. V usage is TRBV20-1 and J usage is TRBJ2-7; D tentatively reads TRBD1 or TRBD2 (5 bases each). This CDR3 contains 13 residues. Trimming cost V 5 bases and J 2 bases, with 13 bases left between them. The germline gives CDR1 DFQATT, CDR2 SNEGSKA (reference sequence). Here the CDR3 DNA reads TGCAGTGCTTCCCGGGACGTAGCCTACGAGCAGTACTTC. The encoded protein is CSASRDVAYEQYF.

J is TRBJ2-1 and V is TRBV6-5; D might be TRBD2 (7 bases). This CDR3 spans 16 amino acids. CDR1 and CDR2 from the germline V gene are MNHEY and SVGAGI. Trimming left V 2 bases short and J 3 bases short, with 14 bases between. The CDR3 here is CASSYEGGALYNEQFF. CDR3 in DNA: TGTGCCAGCAGTTACGAGGGGGGGGCCCTCTACAATGAGCAGTTCTTC.

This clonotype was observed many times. The CDR3 DNA follows: TGTGCCAGCAGTTTCGACAGGCTGGGCGGGGAGACCCAGTACTTC. Translation: CASSFDRLGGETQYF. The J gene is TRBJ2-5, the V gene TRBV12-3 or TRBV12-4, with D perhaps matching TRBD1 (6 bases). Trimming removed 3 bases from V and 5 bases from J, with 16 bases in between. CDR3 size: 15 residues.

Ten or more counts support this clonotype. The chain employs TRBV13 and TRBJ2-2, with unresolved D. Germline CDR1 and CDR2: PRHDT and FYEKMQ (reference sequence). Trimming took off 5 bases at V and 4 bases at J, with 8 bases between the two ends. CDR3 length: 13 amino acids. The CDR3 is CASSHEFTGELFF. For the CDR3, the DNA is TGTGCCAGCAGCCACGAGTTCACCGGGGAGCTGTTTTTT.

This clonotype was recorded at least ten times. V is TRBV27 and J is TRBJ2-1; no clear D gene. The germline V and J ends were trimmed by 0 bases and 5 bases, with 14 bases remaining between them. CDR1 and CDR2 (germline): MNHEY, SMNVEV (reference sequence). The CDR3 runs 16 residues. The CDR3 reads CASSLSDPAGNNEQFF. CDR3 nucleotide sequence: TGTGCCAGCAGTTTATCCGACCCCGCAGGAAACAATGAGCAGTTCTTC.

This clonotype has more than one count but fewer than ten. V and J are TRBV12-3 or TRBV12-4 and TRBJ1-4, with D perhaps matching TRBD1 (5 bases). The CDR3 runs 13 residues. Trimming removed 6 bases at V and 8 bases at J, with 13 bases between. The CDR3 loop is CASSAGGLEKLFF. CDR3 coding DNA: TGTGCCAGCAGCGCGGGGGGTTTGGAAAAACTGTTTTTT.

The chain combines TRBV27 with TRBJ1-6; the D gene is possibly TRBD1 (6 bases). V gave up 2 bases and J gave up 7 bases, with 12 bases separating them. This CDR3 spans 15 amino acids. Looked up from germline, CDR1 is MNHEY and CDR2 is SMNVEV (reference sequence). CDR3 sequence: CASSLTGPSNSPLHF. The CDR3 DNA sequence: TGTGCCAGCAGTTTAACAGGGCCGTCAAATTCACCCCTCCACTTT.

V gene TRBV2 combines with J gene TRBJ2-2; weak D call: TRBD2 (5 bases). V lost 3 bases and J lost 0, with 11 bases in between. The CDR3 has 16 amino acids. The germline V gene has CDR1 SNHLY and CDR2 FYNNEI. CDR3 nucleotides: TGTGCCAGCAGTGAGGAGGCTCCCTCGAACACCGGGGAGCTGTTTTTT. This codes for CASSEEAPSNTGELFF.

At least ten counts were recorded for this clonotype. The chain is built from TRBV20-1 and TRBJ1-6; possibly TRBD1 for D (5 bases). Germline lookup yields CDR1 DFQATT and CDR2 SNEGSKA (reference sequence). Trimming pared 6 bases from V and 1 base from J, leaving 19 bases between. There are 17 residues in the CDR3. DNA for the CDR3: TGCAGTGCCCCGCCTAGGCGCGGGGGGTCCTATAATTCACCCCTCCACTTT. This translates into CSAPPRRGGSYNSPLHF.

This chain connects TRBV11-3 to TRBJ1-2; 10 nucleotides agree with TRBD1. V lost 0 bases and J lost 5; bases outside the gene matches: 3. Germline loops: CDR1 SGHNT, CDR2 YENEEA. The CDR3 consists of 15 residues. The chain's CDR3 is CASSLDPGQGYGYTF. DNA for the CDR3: TGTGCCAGCAGCTTAGATCCGGGACAGGGGTATGGCTACACCTTC.

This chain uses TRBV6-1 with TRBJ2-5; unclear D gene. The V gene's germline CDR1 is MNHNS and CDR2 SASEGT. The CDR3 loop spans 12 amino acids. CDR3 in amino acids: CAISRRQETQYF. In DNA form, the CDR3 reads TGTGCAATATCACGGAGACAAGAGACCCAGTACTTC.

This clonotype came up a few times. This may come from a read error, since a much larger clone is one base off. CDR3 nucleotide sequence: TGTGCCAGCAGTCCCGACAGGACCTACGAGCAGTACTTC. This translates into CASSPDRTYEQYF. The chain uses TRBV5-6 and TRBJ2-7; possible D gene TRBD1, 6 bases. Trimming left V 5 bases short and J 2 bases short, with 11 bases between. From germline, CDR1 is SGHDT and CDR2 YYEEEE. This CDR3 comprises 13 residues. Based on the CDR3 plus reference TRBV5-6 and TRBJ2-7, the full variable domain is DAGVTQSPTHLIKTRGQQVTLRCSPKSGHDTVSWYQQALGQGPQFIFQYYEEEERQRGNFPDRFSGHQFPNYSSELNVNALLLGDSALYLCASSPDRTYEQYFGPGTRLTVT.